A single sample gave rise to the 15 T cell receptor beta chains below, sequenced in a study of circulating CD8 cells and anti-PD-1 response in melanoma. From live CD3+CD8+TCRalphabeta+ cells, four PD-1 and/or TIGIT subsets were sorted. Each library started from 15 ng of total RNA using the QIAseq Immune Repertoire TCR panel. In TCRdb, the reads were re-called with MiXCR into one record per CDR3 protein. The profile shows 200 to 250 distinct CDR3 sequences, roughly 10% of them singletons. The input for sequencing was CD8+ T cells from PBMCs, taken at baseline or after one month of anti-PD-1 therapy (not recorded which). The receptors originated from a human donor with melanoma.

CDR3 region: CAKRGADTQYF. CDR3 sequence (DNA): TGTGCCAAGAGGGGGGCAGATACGCAGTATTTT. The chain couples TRBV28 to TRBJ2-3; the D call may be TRBD1 or TRBD2 (6 bases each). The CDR3 runs to 11 residues. Trimming took 10 bases from V and 4 from J, leaving 9 bases between them. Germline CDR1 is MDHEN and CDR2 is SYDVKM.

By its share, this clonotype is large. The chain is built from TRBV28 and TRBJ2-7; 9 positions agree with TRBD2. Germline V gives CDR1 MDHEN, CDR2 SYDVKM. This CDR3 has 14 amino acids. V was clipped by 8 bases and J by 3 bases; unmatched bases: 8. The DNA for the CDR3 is TGTGCCAGCTCCGTGGCAGCGGGAGGCTACGAGCAGTACTTC. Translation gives CASSVAAGGYEQYF.

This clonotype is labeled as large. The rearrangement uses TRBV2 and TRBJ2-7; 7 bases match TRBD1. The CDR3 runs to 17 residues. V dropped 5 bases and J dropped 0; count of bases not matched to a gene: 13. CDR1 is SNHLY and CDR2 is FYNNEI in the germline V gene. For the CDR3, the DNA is TGTGCCAGCAGTCTAAGTACAGGGGCCCAATCCTCCTACGAGCAGTACTTC. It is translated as CASSLSTGAQSSYEQYF.

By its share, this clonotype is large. Here the CDR3 reads CASSPTSEAELFF. In DNA, the CDR3 is TGTGCCAGCAGTCCGACTAGCGAGGCGGAGCTGTTTTTT. The gene calls are TRBV27 and TRBJ2-2; 8 nucleotides line up with TRBD2. With 5 bases clipped from V and 10 bases from J, the junction kept 6 bases outside the gene matches. This CDR3 is built from 13 residues. Germline V gene sequence: CDR1 MNHEY, CDR2 SMNVEV (reference sequence).

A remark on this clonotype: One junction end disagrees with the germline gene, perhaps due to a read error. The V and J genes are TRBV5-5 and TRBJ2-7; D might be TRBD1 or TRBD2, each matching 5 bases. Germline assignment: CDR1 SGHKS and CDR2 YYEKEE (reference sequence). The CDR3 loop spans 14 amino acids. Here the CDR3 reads CASSLEGRGHEQHF. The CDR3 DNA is TGTGCCAGCAGCTTGGAAGGACGGGGCCACGAGCAGCACTTC.

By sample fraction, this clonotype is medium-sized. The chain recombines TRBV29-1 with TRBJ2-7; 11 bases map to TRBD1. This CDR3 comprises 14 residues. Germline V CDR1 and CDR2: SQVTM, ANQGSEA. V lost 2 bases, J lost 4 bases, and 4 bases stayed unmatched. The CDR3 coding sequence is TGCAGCGTTGAACCGGGACAGGGGGAGTACGAGCAGTACTTC. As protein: CSVEPGQGEYEQYF.

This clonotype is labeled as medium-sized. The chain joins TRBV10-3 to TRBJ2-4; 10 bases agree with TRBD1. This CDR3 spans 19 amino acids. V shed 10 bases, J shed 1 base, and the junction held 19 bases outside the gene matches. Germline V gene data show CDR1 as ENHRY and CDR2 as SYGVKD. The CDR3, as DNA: TGTGCCACCCAACCACGGGACAGGGGAACCCCGGGCGCCAAAAACATTCAGTACTTC. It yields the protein CATQPRDRGTPGAKNIQYF.

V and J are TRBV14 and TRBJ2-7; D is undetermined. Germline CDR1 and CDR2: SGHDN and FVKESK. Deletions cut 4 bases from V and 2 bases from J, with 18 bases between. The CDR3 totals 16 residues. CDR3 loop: CASSLLDKKIAYEQYF. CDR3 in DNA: TGTGCCAGCAGCCTGCTGGATAAGAAAATAGCCTACGAGCAGTACTTC.

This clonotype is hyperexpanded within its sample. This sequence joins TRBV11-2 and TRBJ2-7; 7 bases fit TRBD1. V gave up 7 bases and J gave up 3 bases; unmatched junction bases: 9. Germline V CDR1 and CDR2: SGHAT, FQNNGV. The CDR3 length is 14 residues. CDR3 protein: CASNPGTVDYEQYF. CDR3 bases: TGTGCCAGCAACCCCGGGACAGTAGACTACGAGCAGTACTTC.

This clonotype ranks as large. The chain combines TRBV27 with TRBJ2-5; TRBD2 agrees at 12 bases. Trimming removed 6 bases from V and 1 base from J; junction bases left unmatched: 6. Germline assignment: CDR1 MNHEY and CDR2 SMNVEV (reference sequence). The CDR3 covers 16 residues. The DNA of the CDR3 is TGTGCCAGCAGCCAAGGACTAGCGGGGCTCCAAGAGACCCAGTACTTC. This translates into CASSQGLAGLQETQYF.

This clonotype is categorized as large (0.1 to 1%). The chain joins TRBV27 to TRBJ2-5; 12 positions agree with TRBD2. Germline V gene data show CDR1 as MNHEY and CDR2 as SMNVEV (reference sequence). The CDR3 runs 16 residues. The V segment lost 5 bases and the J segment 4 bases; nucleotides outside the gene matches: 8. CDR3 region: CASSEGLAGLLETQYF. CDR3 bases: TGTGCCAGCAGTGAGGGACTAGCGGGTCTGTTAGAGACCCAGTACTTC.

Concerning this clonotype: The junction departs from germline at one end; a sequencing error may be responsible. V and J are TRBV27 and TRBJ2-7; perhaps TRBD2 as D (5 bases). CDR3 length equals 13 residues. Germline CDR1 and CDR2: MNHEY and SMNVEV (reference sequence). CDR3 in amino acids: CASSLEEGYKQYF. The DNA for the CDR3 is TGTGCCAGCAGTTTAGAAGAGGGCTACAAGCAGTACTTC.

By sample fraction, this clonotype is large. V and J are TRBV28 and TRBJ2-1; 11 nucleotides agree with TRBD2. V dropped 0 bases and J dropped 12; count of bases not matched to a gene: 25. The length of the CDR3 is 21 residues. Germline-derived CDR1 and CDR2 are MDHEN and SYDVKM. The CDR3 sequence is CASSLWTWGTSGDRIFLGQFF. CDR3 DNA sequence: TGTGCCAGCAGTTTATGGACATGGGGGACTAGCGGAGACCGGATTTTTCTTGGGCAGTTCTTC.

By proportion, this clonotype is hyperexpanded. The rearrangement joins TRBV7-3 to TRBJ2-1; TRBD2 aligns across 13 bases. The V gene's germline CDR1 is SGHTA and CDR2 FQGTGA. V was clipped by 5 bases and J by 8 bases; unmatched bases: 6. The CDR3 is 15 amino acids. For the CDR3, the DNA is TGTGCCAGCAGCCGACTAGCGGGAGGTACAGATGAGCAGTTCTTC. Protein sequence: CASSRLAGGTDEQFF.

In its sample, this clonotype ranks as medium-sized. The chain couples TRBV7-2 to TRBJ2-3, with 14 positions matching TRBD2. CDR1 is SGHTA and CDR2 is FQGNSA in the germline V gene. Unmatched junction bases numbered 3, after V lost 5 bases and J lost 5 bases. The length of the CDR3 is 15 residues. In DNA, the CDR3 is TGTGCCAGCAGCGTCGGGACTAGCGGGGGAGATACGCAGTATTTT. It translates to CASSVGTSGGDTQYF.